The 24 T cell receptor beta chains in this list originate from one sample, sequenced in a study of human CD8 memory T cell subsets. Construction of TCR beta libraries was accomplished by means of UMI-labeled 5' RACE. TCRdb reprocessed the 5' RACE reads with MiXCR, giving one entry per CDR3 protein. The sample records thousands of distinct CDR3 sequences, under 4% being singletons. Input material: CD8+ T cells from PBMCs. The receptors here all came from a human donor in good health.

In this sample, this clonotype turned up many times. J is TRBJ2-1 and V is TRBV7-8; tentatively, D is TRBD1 or TRBD2 (5 bases each). V shed 6 bases and J shed 3 bases, with 15 bases lying between them. Per the germline V gene, CDR1 is SGHVS and CDR2 is FQNEAQ. The CDR3 is made up of 15 amino acids. The chain's CDR3 is CASSEGYYIYNEQFF. Written as DNA, the CDR3 is TGTGCCAGCAGTGAGGGGTACTATATCTACAATGAGCAGTTCTTC.

This clonotype was detected only a few times. The V gene is TRBV3-1, the J gene TRBJ2-1; TRBD2 matches 9 bases. CDR3 length: 17 amino acids. The V segment lost 4 bases and the J segment 5 bases; nucleotides outside the gene matches: 12. Germline V gene data show CDR1 as LGHDT and CDR2 as YNNKEL (reference sequence). In DNA form, the CDR3 reads TGTGCCAGCAGCCTAAGAGTAGCGGGAGCCCTAAACAATGAGCAGTTCTTC. Residues: CASSLRVAGALNNEQFF.

This clonotype has just a few counts. The chain is built from TRBV6-4 and TRBJ2-1; D is perhaps TRBD1 (7 bases). The length of the CDR3 is 15 residues. Germline CDR1 and CDR2: MRHNA and SNTAGT. Trimming left V 5 bases short and J 6 bases short, with 17 bases between. CDR3 residues: CASSKEGAEPNEQFF. DNA for the CDR3: TGTGCCAGCAGTAAGGAGGGGGCTGAACCCAATGAGCAGTTCTTC.

This clonotype was counted a few times. The rearrangement joins TRBV5-6 to TRBJ2-1; D is ambiguous. Between the trimmed V and J ends, which lost 1 base and 9 bases, there was a span of 23 bases. CDR3 length: 17 amino acids. Per germline, CDR1 SGHDT and CDR2 YYEEEE. The CDR3: CASSLLELRTRLSEQFF. CDR3 in DNA: TGTGCCAGCAGCTTGTTGGAGTTGCGGACGAGGCTATCTGAGCAGTTCTTC.

This clonotype has only a few counts. The chain joins TRBV4-3 to TRBJ2-2; 9 nucleotides agree with TRBD2. This CDR3 is 19 amino acids long. The V segment lost 1 base and the J segment 11 bases; nucleotides outside the gene matches: 20. Germline-derived CDR1 and CDR2 are LGHNA and YSLEER. CDR3 protein: CASSQAAAVGSGRFGELFF. The CDR3 DNA sequence: TGCGCCAGCAGCCAAGCCGCCGCGGTTGGCAGCGGGAGGTTCGGTGAGCTGTTTTTT.

In its sample, this clonotype was seen many times. The chain joins TRBV25-1 to TRBJ1-3, with D hard to call. There are 16 residues in the CDR3. Germline V lookup: CDR1 MGHDK, CDR2 SYGVNS. V was clipped by 4 bases and J by 0 bases, with 13 bases between them. This CDR3 reads CASSAGLWFSGNTIYF. CDR3 in DNA: TGTGCCAGCAGTGCCGGATTGTGGTTCTCTGGAAACACCATATATTTT.

This clonotype appeared many times. V and J are TRBV4-3 and TRBJ2-1, with 11 nucleotides matching TRBD2. The CDR3 length is 19 residues. Germline CDR1 is LGHNA and CDR2 is YSLEER. V dropped 0 bases and J dropped 0; count of bases not matched to a gene: 7. The CDR3 sequence: CASSQDAGLAVSSYNEQFF. The CDR3, as DNA: TGCGCCAGCAGCCAAGATGCGGGACTAGCGGTTAGCTCCTACAATGAGCAGTTCTTC.

This clonotype appeared many times. The chain couples TRBV25-1 to TRBJ1-1; D is possibly TRBD1 (5 bases). Trimming took 5 bases from V and 4 from J, leaving 17 bases between them. The CDR3 length is 15 residues. Germline loops: CDR1 MGHDK, CDR2 SYGVNS. CDR3 bases: TGTGCCAGCAGTCCCGGGGCAGGGAGAGGCACTGAAGCTTTCTTT. It is translated as CASSPGAGRGTEAFF. Filled out from reference TRBV25-1 and TRBJ1-1, the complete variable domain reads EADIYQTPRYLVIGTGKKITLECSQTMGHDKMYWYQQDPGMELHLIHYSYGVNSTEKGDLSSESTVSRIRTEHFPLTLESARPSHTSQYLCASSPGAGRGTEAFFGQGTRLTVV.

This chain links TRBV11-2 with TRBJ2-1, with D perhaps TRBD1 (6 bases). The germline CDR1 and CDR2 sequences are SGHAT and FQNNGV. Trimming took 5 bases from V and 5 from J, leaving 13 bases between them. This CDR3 has 14 residues. CDR3 sequence reads: CASSPNGTNNEQFF. For the CDR3, the DNA is TGTGCCAGCAGCCCAAATGGGACAAACAATGAGCAGTTCTTC. The full variable domain, rest sourced from reference TRBV11-2 and TRBJ2-1, is EAGVAQSPRYKIIEKRQSVAFWCNPISGHATLYWYQQILGQGPKLLIQFQNNGVVDDSQLPKDRFSAERLKGVDSTLKIQPAKLEDSAVYLCASSPNGTNNEQFFGPGTRLTVL.

This clonotype was recorded a few times. The chain uses TRBV20-1 and TRBJ1-1, with 8 bases fitting TRBD1. This CDR3 has 15 residues. Losses at the gene ends were 6 bases for V and 1 base for J; bases not matched to a gene: 10. Germline-derived CDR1 and CDR2 are DFQATT and SNEGSKA (reference sequence). CDR3 in amino acids: CSAPYPDRENTEAFF. The CDR3 DNA reads TGCAGTGCACCCTACCCGGACAGGGAGAACACTGAAGCTTTCTTT.

This clonotype was counted many times. The chain joins TRBV5-6 to TRBJ2-2; possibly TRBD2 for D (6 bases). This CDR3 has 12 amino acids. Between the trimmed V and J ends, which lost 5 bases and 4 bases, there was a span of 6 bases. Germline V gene sequence: CDR1 SGHDT, CDR2 YYEEEE. CDR3 sequence (DNA): TGTGCCAGCAGTAGCGGCACCGGGGAGCTGTTTTTT. Its translation is CASSSGTGELFF.

This clonotype has ten or more counts. The rearrangement links TRBV7-9 to TRBJ2-7; 9 nucleotides align to TRBD1. CDR1 is SEHNR, CDR2 FQNEAQ, per germline (reference sequence). The V gene end was trimmed by 8 bases and the J gene end by 3 bases; junction bases not matched to a gene: 8. CDR3 size: 14 residues. The CDR3: CASRPGTGNYEQYF. Here the CDR3 DNA reads TGTGCCAGCCGCCCCGGGACAGGGAACTACGAGCAGTACTTC.

This clonotype has ten or more counts. This chain connects TRBV7-9 to TRBJ2-5; 13 bases are a match to TRBD2. CDR3 length: 16 amino acids. Germline V lookup: CDR1 SEHNR, CDR2 FQNEAQ (reference sequence). V shed 5 bases and J 2 bases; nucleotides not matched to a gene: 5. The CDR3 coding sequence is TGTGCCAGCAGCCCTCGACTAGCGGGGGGACAAGAGACCCAGTACTTC. It translates to CASSPRLAGGQETQYF. The full variable domain, in which reference TRBV7-9 and TRBJ2-5 provide the parts outside the CDR3, is DTGVSQNPRHKITKRGQNVTFRCDPISEHNRLYWYRQTLGQGPEFLTYFQNEAQLEKSRLLSDRFSAERPKGSFSTLEIQRTEQGDSAMYLCASSPRLAGGQETQYFGPGTRLLVL.

This clonotype was counted many times. The chain is built from TRBV5-6 and TRBJ2-2; unclear D gene. Germline assignment: CDR1 SGHDT and CDR2 YYEEEE. The length of the CDR3 is 14 residues. Between the trimmed V and J ends, which lost 0 bases and 3 bases, there was a span of 6 bases. The CDR3 DNA is TGTGCCAGCAGCTTGGATTTCGACACCGGGGAGCTGTTTTTT. Translated, it gives CASSLDFDTGELFF.

This clonotype was recorded many times. The chain joins TRBV12-3 or TRBV12-4 to TRBJ2-3; TRBD2 aligns across 15 bases. J lost 3 bases, V lost 6 bases, and 10 bases had no gene match. The CDR3 consists of 18 residues. Written as DNA, the CDR3 is TGTGCCAGCAGCAGAGTCGGACTAGCGGGGGGGCAAACAGATACGCAGTATTTT. This sequence encodes CASSRVGLAGGQTDTQYF.

This clonotype has a count of ten or more. V usage is TRBV6-1 and J usage is TRBJ2-7; D gene unclear. The V end lost 5 bases, the J end lost 7 bases, and 15 bases lay between the germline ends. There are 13 residues in the CDR3. CDR1 and CDR2 from the germline V gene are MNHNS and SASEGT. CDR3 DNA: TGTGCCAGCAGTCCTCTAGGCGCCCCGGAGCAGTACTTC. It specifies CASSPLGAPEQYF.

This clonotype came up many times. Here the CDR3 DNA reads TGTGCCAGCAGCGAAGGACAGGGGTGGAACACTGAAGCTTTCTTT. It specifies CASSEGQGWNTEAFF. The chain is built from TRBV7-9 and TRBJ1-1; the match to TRBD1 covers 9 bases. V lost 5 bases to trimming and J lost 1 base; unmatched junction nucleotides: 5. This CDR3 spans 15 amino acids. Per germline, CDR1 SEHNR and CDR2 FQNEAQ (reference sequence). The full variable domain, completed using reference TRBV7-9 and TRBJ1-1, is DTGVSQNPRHKITKRGQNVTFRCDPISEHNRLYWYRQTLGQGPEFLTYFQNEAQLEKSRLLSDRFSAERPKGSFSTLEIQRTEQGDSAMYLCASSEGQGWNTEAFFGQGTRLTVV.

This clonotype was seen many times. The chain has TRBV29-1 and TRBJ1-1; D possibly corresponds to TRBD1 (5 bases). In germline, CDR1 is SQVTM, CDR2 ANQGSEA. V lost 3 bases and J 1 base, leaving 15 bases between the germline ends. This CDR3 is built from 15 residues. This CDR3 is CSVDASTVTNTEAFF. CDR3 coding DNA: TGCAGCGTTGACGCGTCGACAGTTACGAACACTGAAGCTTTCTTT.

This clonotype was picked up many times. CDR3 protein: CASSQGTGDQETQYF. The CDR3 DNA follows: TGTGCCAGCAGCCAAGGGACAGGCGACCAAGAGACCCAGTACTTC. The gene calls are TRBV3-1 and TRBJ2-5, with 7 bases fitting TRBD1. J was trimmed by 0 bases and V by 1 base; bases with no gene match: 2. The length of the CDR3 is 15 residues. Germline V lookup: CDR1 LGHDT, CDR2 YNNKEL (reference sequence).

In its sample, this clonotype was seen many times. This chain connects TRBV5-4 to TRBJ2-5, with a tentative D call TRBD2 (5 bases). Germline V gene lookup returns CDR1 SGHNT and CDR2 YYREEE (reference sequence). V lost 1 base, J lost 4 bases, and 8 bases lay in between. The CDR3 consists of 13 residues. CDR3 sequence (DNA): TGTGCCAGCAGCTTGTCGGGGTCAGAGACCCAGTACTTC. Its protein product is CASSLSGSETQYF.

The table lists this clonotype with a few counts. CDR3 region: CATSGDRETGELFF. The CDR3 DNA reads TGTGCCACCAGTGGCGACAGGGAGACCGGGGAGCTGTTTTTT. The V gene is TRBV24-1, the J gene TRBJ2-2; 7 bases are shared with TRBD1. V shed 5 bases and J 5 bases; nucleotides not matched to a gene: 4. This CDR3 comprises 14 residues. Per the germline V gene, CDR1 is KGHDR and CDR2 is SFDVKD.

This clonotype turned up a few times. The V gene is TRBV5-1, the J gene TRBJ2-7; TRBD1 aligns across 10 bases. This CDR3 is 15 amino acids long. CDR1 is SGHRS and CDR2 is YFSETQ in the germline V gene. With V trimmed by 3 bases and J by 2 bases, 5 bases remained unmatched. The CDR3 is CASSYRDRGAYEQYF. CDR3 in DNA: TGCGCCAGCAGCTACCGGGACAGGGGAGCCTACGAGCAGTACTTC.

By sample share, this clonotype is medium-sized (0.01 to 0.1%). The chain combines TRBV18 with TRBJ1-1; the D is unclear. This CDR3 contains 15 residues. Germline CDR1 reads KGHSH; CDR2 reads LQKENI. Between the trimmed V and J ends, which lost 5 bases and 1 base, there was a span of 14 bases. The CDR3 region is CASSVRHSKNTEAFF. DNA of the CDR3: TGTGCCAGCTCAGTCCGCCACTCTAAGAACACTGAAGCTTTCTTT. Full variable domain (missing parts from reference TRBV18 and TRBJ1-1): NAGVMQNPRHLVRRRGQEARLRCSPMKGHSHVYWYRQLPEEGLKFMVYLQKENIIDESGMPKERFSAEFPKEGPSILRIQQVVRGDSAAYFCASSVRHSKNTEAFFGQGTRLTVV.

This clonotype was counted many times. The chain employs TRBV7-9 and TRBJ2-7; tentative D call: TRBD1 (6 bases). Germline CDR1 SEHNR, CDR2 FQNEAQ (reference sequence). The CDR3 has 17 residues. V lost 3 bases, J lost 2 bases, and 20 bases lay in between. In DNA form, the CDR3 reads TGTGCCAGCAGCTTCGAGACAAGGGACATCAGCCCCTACGAGCAGTACTTC. This encodes CASSFETRDISPYEQYF.